This TCR beta chain was sequenced during a study of T-cell memory formation after mild COVID-19. MiXCR was run by TCRdb on the 5' RACE reads, yielding one entry per CDR3 protein. The sample shows around 220,000 distinct CDR3 sequences, less than 20% of them seen only once. This CDR3 has 14 residues. V lost 4 bases to trimming and J lost 2 bases; unmatched junction nucleotides: 1. This clonotype was seen a handful of times. The receptor comes from a man aged 18 to 29 who had mild COVID-19 (a few samples of this study predate the infection). Cell type and time point are not known. The specimen sequenced was PBMCs or a T cell subset sorted from them (not recorded which). The genes are TRBV12-3 or TRBV12-4 and TRBJ1-5; 8 bases are shared with TRBD1. CDR3 region: CASSWGQGNQPQHF. The CDR3 DNA reads TGTGCCAGCAGTTGGGGACAGGGCAATCAGCCCCAGCATTTT.